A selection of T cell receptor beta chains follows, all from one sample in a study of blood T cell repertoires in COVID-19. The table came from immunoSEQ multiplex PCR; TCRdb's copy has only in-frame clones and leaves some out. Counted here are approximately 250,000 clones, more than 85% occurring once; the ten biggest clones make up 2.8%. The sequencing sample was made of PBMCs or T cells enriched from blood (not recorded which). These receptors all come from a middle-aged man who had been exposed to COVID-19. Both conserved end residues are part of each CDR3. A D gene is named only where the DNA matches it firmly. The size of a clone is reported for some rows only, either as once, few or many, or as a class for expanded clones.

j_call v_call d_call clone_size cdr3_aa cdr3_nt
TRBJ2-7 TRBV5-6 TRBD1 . CASSGPGTVPYEQYF TGTGCCAGCAGCGGACCCGGGACAGTTCCCTACGAGCAGTACTTC
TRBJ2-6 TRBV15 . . CATSLQNSGANVLTF TGTGCCACCAGTCTACAGAACTCTGGGGCCAACGTCCTGACTTTC
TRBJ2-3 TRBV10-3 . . CAISESGSSVTQYF TGTGCCATCAGTGAGTCGGGGAGTAGCGTCACGCAGTATTTT
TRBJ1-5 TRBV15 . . CATSSRAQPQHF TGTGCCACCAGCAGCCGCGCTCAGCCCCAGCATTTT
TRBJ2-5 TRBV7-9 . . CASSLTGLETQYF TGTGCCAGCAGCTTAACTGGGCTAGAGACCCAGTACTTC
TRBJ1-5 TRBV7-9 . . CASSLGGPNQPQHF TGTGCCAGCAGCTTAGGGGGGCCGAATCAGCCCCAGCATTTT
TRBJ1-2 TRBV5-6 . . CASSEGTNLYGYTF TGTGCCAGCAGCGAGGGAACCAACCTCTATGGCTACACCTTC
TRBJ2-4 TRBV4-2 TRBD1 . CASSLSTGSNIQYF TGTGCCAGCAGCCTATCGACAGGGTCAAACATTCAGTACTTC
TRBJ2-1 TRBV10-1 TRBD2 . CASSVGTSGWNEQFF TGCGCCAGCAGCGTAGGGACTAGCGGGTGGAATGAGCAGTTCTTC
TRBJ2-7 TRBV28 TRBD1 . CASSSPSGQGITYEQYF TGTGCCAGCAGTTCCCCGTCGGGACAGGGGATTACCTACGAGCAGTACTTC
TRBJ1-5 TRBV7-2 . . CASDEGGNQPQHF TGTGCCAGCGACGAAGGAGGCAATCAGCCCCAGCATTTT
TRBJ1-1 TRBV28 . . CASNTRTGGNTEAFF TGTGCCAGCAACACCCGGACGGGGGGCAACACTGAAGCTTTCTTT
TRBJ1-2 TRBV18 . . CASSPAGLNYGYTF TGTGCCAGCTCACCAGCAGGTCTTAACTATGGCTACACCTTC
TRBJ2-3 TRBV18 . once CASSPLRRAGTDTQYF TGTGCCAGCTCACCACTTAGGAGGGCTGGCACAGATACGCAGTATTTT
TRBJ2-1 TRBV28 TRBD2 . CASIGTSGSVEQFF TGTGCCAGCATCGGGACTAGCGGGTCTGTCGAGCAGTTCTTC
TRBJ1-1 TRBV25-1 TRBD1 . CASREQGFSTEAFF TGTGCCAGCAGGGAACAGGGGTTTAGTACTGAAGCTTTCTTT
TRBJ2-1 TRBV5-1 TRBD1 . CASSLATGQINNEQFF TGCGCCAGCAGCTTGGCCACGGGACAGATAAACAATGAGCAGTTCTTC
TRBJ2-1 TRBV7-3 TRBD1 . CASSLTGQGEINEQFF TGTGCCAGCAGCTTAACGGGGCAGGGGGAAATCAATGAGCAGTTCTTC
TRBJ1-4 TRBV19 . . CASRGGSGYEKLFF TGTGCCAGTAGGGGGGGGTCAGGATATGAAAAACTGTTTTTT
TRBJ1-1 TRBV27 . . CASSFSGTNTEAFF TGTGCCAGCAGTTTTTCAGGGACAAACACTGAAGCTTTCTTT
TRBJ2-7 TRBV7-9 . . CASSLRLEGHEQYF TGTGCCAGCAGCCTACGACTGGAGGGGCACGAGCAGTACTTC
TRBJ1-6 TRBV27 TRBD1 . CASHQTGSNSPLHF TGTGCCAGCCACCAGACAGGGTCGAATTCACCCCTCCACTTT
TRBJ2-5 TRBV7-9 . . CASSQSGLQETQYF TGTGCCAGCAGCCAGAGCGGACTGCAAGAGACCCAGTACTTC
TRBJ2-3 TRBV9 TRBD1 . CASRPPTGGGSTDTQYF TGTGCCAGCAGACCCCCGACAGGGGGCGGCAGCACAGATACGCAGTATTTT
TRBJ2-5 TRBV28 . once CASSLLDTLGTQYF TGTGCCAGCAGTTTACTGGACACCCTGGGGACCCAGTACTTC
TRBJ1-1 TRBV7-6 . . CASKAGMNTEAFF TGTGCCAGCAAGGCAGGTATGAACACTGAAGCTTTCTTT
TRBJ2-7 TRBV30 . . CAWSVRRFRAHEQYF TGTGCCTGGAGTGTAAGGCGGTTCAGGGCCCACGAGCAGTACTTC
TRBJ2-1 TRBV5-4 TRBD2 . CASSQGATSGSDEQFF TGTGCCAGCAGCCAAGGCGCGACTAGCGGGAGTGATGAGCAGTTCTTC
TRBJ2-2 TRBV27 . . CASSRLGGGNTGELFF TGTGCCAGCAGTCGACTCGGAGGGGGCAACACCGGGGAGCTGTTTTTT
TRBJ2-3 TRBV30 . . CAWGTSTDTQYF TGTGCCTGGGGAACTAGCACAGATACGCAGTATTTT
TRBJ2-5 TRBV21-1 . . CASSKSGAACRETQYF TGTGCCAGCAGCAAATCGGGAGCTGCCTGTCGGGAGACCCAGTACTTC
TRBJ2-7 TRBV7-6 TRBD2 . CASSPNPGLVNYEQYF TGTGCCAGCAGCCCGAATCCGGGACTAGTGAACTACGAGCAGTACTTC
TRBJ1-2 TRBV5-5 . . CASSLLGANLGGYTF TGTGCCAGCAGCTTGTTGGGGGCGAACCTTGGTGGCTACACCTTC
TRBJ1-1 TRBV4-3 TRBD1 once CASSHLLDRGGTEAFF TGCGCCAGCAGCCACCTCCTGGACAGGGGCGGCACTGAAGCTTTCTTT
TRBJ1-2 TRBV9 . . CASSIRAGQRLANYGYTF TGTGCCAGCAGCATCCGAGCCGGACAGCGCCTAGCTAACTATGGCTACACCTTC
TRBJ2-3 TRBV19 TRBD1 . CASALQGADADTQYF TGTGCCAGTGCCTTACAGGGGGCCGATGCAGATACGCAGTATTTT
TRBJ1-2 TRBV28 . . CASSPGLYYTF TGTGCCAGCAGCCCAGGGTTGTATTACACCTTC
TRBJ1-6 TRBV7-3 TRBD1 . CASRFGQANSPLHF TGTGCCAGCAGATTTGGACAGGCCAATTCACCCCTCCACTTT
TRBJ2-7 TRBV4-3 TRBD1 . CASSQGSRQGVHEQYF TGCGCCAGCAGCCAAGGTTCCCGACAGGGGGTCCACGAGCAGTACTTC
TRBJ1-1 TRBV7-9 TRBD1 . CASRSTGEPTSEAFF TGTGCCAGCAGGTCGACAGGGGAGCCCACATCTGAAGCTTTCTTT
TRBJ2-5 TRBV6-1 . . CASSDPGGGRGETQYF TGTGCCAGCAGTGATCCCGGGGGAGGTCGGGGAGAGACCCAGTACTTC
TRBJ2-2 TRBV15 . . CATSRVRQNIITLADTGELFF TGTGCCACCAGCAGAGTTCGACAGAATATTATAACCTTAGCGGACACCGGGGAGCTGTTTTTT
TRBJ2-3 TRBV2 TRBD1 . CASSVDRFADTQYF TGTGCCAGCAGTGTGGACAGGTTCGCAGATACGCAGTATTTT
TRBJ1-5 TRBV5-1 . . CASSLDDSYFQPQHF TGCGCCAGCAGCTTGGATGACAGTTATTTTCAGCCCCAGCATTTT
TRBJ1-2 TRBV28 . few CASSLGRAGYTF TGTGCCAGCAGTTTAGGGAGAGCTGGCTACACCTTC
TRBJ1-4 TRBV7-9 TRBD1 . CASLGTGSIKLFF TGTGCCAGCCTCGGGACAGGGTCCATAAAACTGTTTTTT